Below, 2 T cell receptor beta chains from the same sample are listed, as sequenced in a study of OX40 agonist ivuxolimab in advanced cancers. The table came from immunoSEQ multiplex PCR; TCRdb's copy has only in-frame clones and leaves some out. The sample includes around 63,000 clones, approximately 92% of them seen just once. The sequencing used CD4+ or CD8+ T cells sorted from blood, collected in a trial of the OX40 agonist ivuxolimab. The receptors stem from an adult with an advanced solid tumor such as melanoma, head and neck, liver or kidney cancer.

Notes on this clone: A read error may produce the germline difference seen at one junction end. The J gene is TRBJ2-4, the V gene TRBV7-2; 8 bases line up with TRBD2. The CDR3 runs to 13 residues. Germline CDR1 reads SGHTA; CDR2 reads FQGNSA. CDR3 in amino acids: CASSFSGSQIRHF. The DNA for the CDR3 is TGTGCCAGCAGCTTCAGCGGGAGCCAAATACGGCACTTC.

The V call is TRBV5-8, the J call TRBJ2-1; 10 bases agree with TRBD2. The germline V gene encodes CDR1 SGHTS and CDR2 YDEGEE. This CDR3 has 15 residues. V lost 4 bases, J lost 9 bases, and 10 bases stayed unmatched. In nucleotides, the CDR3 is TGTGCCAGCAGCCTCGGGACTAGCGCCCGGGGTGAGCAGTTCTTC. Residues: CASSLGTSARGEQFF.